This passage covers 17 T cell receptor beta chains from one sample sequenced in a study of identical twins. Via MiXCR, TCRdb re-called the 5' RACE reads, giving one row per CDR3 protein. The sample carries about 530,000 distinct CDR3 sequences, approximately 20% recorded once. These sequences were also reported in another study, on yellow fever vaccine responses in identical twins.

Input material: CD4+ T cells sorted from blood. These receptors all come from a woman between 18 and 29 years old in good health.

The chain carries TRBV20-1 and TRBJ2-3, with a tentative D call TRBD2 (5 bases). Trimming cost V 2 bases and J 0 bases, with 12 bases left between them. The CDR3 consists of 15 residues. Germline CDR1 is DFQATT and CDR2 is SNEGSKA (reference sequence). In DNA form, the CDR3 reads TGCAGTGCTAGAAATATGGGCGGGAGCACAGATACGCAGTATTTT. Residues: CSARNMGGSTDTQYF.

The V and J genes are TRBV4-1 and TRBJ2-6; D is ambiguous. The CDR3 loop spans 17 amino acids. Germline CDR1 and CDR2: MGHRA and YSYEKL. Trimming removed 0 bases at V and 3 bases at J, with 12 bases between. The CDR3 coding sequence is TGCGCCAGCAGCCAAGAAGTATCGGCAGTTGGGGCCAACGTCCTGACTTTC. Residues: CASSQEVSAVGANVLTF.

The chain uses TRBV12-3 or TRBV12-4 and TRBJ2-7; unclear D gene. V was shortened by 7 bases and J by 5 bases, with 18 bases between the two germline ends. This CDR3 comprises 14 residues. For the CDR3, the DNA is TGTGCCAGCACTGGCACCTCTGGGATCCACGAGCAGTACTTC. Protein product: CASTGTSGIHEQYF.

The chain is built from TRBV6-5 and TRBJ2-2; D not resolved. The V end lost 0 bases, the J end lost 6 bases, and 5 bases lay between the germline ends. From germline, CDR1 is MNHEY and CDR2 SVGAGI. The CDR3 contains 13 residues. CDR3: CASSYSLAGELFF. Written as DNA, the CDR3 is TGTGCCAGCAGTTACTCTTTAGCCGGGGAGCTGTTTTTT.

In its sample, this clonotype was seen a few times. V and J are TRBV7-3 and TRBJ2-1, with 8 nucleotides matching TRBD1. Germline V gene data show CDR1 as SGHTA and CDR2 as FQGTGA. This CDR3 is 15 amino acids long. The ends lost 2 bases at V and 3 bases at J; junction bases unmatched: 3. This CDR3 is CASSLQGANYNEQFF. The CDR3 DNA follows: TGTGCCAGCAGCTTACAGGGGGCTAACTACAATGAGCAGTTCTTC.

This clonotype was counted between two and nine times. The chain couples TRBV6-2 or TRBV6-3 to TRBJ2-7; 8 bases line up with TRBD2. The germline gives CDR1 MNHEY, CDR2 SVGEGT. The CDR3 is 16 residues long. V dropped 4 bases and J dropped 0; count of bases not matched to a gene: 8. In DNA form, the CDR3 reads TGTGCCAGCAGTTCCCCACTAGCGGCCAGCTCCTACGAGCAGTACGTC. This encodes CASSSPLAASSYEQYV.

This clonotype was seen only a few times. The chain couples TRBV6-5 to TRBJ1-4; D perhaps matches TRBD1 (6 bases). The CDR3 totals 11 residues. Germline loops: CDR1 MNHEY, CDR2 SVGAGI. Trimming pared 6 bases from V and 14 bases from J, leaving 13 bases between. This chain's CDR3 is CASRQGNRLFF. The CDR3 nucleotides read TGTGCCAGCAGACAGGGAAATCGGCTGTTTTTT.

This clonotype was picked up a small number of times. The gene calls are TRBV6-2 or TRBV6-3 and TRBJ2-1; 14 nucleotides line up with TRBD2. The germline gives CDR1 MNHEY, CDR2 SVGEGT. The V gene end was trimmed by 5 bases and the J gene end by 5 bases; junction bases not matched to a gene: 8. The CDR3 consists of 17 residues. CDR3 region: CASSGLAGGPQDNEQFF. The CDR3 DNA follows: TGTGCCAGCAGTGGACTAGCGGGGGGTCCCCAAGACAATGAGCAGTTCTTC.

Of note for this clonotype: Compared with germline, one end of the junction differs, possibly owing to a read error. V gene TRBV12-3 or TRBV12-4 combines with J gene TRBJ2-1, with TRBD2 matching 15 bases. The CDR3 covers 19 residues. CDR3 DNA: TGTGCCTGCAGTCCACCGGGACTAGCGGGAGGAGGGGCCTACAATGAGCAGTTCTTC. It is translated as CACSPPGLAGGGAYNEQFF.

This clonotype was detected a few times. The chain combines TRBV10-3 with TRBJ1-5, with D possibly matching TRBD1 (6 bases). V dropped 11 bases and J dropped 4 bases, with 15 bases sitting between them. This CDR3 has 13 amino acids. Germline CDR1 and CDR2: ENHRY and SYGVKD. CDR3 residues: CAYRGQENQPQHF. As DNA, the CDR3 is TGTGCCTACCGGGGGCAGGAAAATCAGCCCCAGCATTTT.

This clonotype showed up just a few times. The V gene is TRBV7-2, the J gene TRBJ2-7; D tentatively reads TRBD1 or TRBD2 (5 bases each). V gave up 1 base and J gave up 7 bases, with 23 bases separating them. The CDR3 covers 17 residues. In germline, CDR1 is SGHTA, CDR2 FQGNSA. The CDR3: CASSLGRWDPSMGEQYV. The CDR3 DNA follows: TGTGCCAGCAGCTTAGGGCGTTGGGACCCATCGATGGGTGAGCAGTACGTC.

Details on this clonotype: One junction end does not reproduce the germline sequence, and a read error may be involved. The CDR3 region has the DNA TGTGCCAGCAGCCTGAGGATGAACACTGAAGCTATCTTT. Translation gives CASSLRMNTEAIF. The rearrangement uses TRBV25-1 and TRBJ1-1; no definite D call. This CDR3 spans 13 amino acids. Germline CDR1 and CDR2: MGHDK and SYGVNS.

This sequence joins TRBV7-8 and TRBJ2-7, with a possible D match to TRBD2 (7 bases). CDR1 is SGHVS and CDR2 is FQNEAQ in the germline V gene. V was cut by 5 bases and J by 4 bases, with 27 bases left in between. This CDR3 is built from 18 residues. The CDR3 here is CASSRRTAGGKILYEQYF. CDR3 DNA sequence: TGTGCCAGCAGCCGGAGGACAGCCGGGGGGAAGATTTTGTACGAGCAGTACTTC. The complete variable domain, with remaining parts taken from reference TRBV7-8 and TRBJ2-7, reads GAGVSQSPRYKVAKRGQDVALRCDPISGHVSLFWYQQALGQGPEFLTYFQNEAQLDKSGLPSDRFFAERPEGSVSTLKIQRTQQEDSAVYLCASSRRTAGGKILYEQYFGPGTRLTVT.

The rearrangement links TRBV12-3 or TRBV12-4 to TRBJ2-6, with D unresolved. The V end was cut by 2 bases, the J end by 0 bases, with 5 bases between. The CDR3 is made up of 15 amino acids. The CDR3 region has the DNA TGTGCCAGCAGTTTACTTCCCTCTGGGGCCAACGTCCTGACTTTC. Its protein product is CASSLLPSGANVLTF.

The CDR3 nucleotides are TGCAGTGCTAGAGATCTCGTCGGACAGGACGCCTACAATGAGCAGTTCTTC. Protein sequence: CSARDLVGQDAYNEQFF. The chain employs TRBV20-1 and TRBJ2-1, with 7 bases identical to TRBD1. With 0 bases clipped from V and 2 bases from J, the junction kept 10 bases outside the gene matches. Germline lookup yields CDR1 DFQATT and CDR2 SNEGSKA (reference sequence). The CDR3 is 17 residues long.

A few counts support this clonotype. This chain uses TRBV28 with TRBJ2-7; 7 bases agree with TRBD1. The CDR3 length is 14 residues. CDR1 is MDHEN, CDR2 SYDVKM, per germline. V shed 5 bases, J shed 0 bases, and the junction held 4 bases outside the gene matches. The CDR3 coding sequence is TGTGCCAGCAGTCCCGGGACAGTCTCCTACGAGCAGTACGTC. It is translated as CASSPGTVSYEQYV.

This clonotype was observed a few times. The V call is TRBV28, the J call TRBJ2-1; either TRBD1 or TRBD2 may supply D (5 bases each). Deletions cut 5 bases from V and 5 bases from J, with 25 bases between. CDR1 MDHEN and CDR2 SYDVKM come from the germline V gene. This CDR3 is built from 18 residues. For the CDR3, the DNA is TGTGCCAGCAGTCCACTAAAACTAGTATCAGGGAAAAACAATGAGCAGTTCTTC. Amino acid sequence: CASSPLKLVSGKNNEQFF.